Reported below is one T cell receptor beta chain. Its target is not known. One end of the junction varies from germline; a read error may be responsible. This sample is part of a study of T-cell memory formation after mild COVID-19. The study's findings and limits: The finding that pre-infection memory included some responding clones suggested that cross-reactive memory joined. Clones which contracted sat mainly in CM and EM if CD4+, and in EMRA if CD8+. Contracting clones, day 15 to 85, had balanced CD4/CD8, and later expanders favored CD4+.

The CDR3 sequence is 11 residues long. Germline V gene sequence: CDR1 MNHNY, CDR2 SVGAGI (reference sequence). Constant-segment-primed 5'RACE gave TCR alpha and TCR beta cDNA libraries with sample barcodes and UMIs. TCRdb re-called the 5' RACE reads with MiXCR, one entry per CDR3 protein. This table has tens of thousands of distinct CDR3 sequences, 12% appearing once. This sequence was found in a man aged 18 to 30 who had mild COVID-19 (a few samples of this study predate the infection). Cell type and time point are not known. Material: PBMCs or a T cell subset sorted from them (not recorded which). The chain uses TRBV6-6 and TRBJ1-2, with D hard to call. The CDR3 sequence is CASSYPETQVF. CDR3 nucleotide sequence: TGTGCCAGCAGTTACCCAGAGACCCAAGTCTTC.